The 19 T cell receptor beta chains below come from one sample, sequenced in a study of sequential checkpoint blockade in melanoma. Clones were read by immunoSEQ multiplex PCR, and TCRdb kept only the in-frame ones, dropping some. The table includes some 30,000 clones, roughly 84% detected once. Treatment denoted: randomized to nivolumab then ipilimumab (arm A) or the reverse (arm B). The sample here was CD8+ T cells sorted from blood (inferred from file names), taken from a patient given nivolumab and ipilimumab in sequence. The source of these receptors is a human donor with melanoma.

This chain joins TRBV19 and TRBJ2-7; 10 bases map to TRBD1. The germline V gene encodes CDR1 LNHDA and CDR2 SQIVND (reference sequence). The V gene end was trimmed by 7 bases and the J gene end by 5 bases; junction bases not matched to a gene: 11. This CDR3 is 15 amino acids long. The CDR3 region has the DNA TGTGCCAGTAATTCCCCCGGGACAGGGGAGCACGAGCAGTACTTC. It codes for CASNSPGTGEHEQYF.

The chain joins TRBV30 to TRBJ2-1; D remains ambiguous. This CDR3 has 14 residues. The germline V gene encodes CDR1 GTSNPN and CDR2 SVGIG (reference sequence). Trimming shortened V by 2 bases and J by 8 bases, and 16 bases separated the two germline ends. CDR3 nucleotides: TGTGCCTGGAGTTTAGGAAGCAGGATGGATGAGCAGTTCTTC. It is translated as CAWSLGSRMDEQFF.

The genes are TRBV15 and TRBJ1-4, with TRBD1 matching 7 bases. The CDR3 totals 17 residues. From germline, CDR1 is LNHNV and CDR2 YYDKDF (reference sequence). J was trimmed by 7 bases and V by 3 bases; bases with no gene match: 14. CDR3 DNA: TGTGCCACCAGCAGCGACTTAATAGGGGGCGCGAGTGAAAAACTGTTTTTT. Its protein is CATSSDLIGGASEKLFF.

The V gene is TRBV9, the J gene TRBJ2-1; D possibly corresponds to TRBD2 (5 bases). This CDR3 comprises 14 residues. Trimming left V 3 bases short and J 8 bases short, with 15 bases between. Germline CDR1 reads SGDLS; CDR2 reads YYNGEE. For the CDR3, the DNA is TGTGCCAGCAGCGACTCGGGAATACCCTATGAGCAGTTCTTC. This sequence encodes CASSDSGIPYEQFF.

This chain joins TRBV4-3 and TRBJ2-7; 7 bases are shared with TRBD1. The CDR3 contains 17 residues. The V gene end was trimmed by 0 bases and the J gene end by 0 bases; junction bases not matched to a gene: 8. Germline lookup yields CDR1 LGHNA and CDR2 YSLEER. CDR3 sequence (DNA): TGCGCCAGCAGCCAAGATAGGGGACAGCTATCCTCCTACGAGCAGTACTTC. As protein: CASSQDRGQLSSYEQYF.

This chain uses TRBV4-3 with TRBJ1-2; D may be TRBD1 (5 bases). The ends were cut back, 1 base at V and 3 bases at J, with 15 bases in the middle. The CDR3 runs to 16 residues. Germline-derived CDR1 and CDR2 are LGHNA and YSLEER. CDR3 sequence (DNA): TGCGCCAGCAGCCAAGGAGGCAGGGATTATTACTATGGCTACACCTTC. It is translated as CASSQGGRDYYYGYTF.

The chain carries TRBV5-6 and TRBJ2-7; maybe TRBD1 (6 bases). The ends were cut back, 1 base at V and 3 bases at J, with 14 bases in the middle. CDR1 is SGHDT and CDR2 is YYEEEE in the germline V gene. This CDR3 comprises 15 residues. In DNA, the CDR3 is TGTGCCAGCAGCTTGCCGTCAGGGGACCGCTACGAGCAGTACTTC. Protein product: CASSLPSGDRYEQYF.

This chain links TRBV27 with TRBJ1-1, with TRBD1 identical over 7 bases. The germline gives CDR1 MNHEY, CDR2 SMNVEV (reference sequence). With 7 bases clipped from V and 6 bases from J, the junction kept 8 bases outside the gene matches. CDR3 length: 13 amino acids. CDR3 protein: CASTPQGVSEAFF. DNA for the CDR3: TGTGCCAGCACCCCCCAGGGGGTTTCTGAAGCTTTCTTT.

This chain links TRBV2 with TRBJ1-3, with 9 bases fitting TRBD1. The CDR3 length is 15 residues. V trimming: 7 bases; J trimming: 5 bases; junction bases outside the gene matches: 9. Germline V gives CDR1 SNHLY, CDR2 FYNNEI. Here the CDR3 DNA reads TGTGCCAGCACCACCCTCGGGACAGGGAGAAACACCATATATTTT. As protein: CASTTLGTGRNTIYF.

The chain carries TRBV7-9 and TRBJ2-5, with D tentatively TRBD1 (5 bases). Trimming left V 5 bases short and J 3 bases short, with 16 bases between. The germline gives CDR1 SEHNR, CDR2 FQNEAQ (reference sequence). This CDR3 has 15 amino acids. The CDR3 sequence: CASSPKAQGKETQYF. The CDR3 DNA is TGTGCCAGCAGCCCTAAGGCGCAGGGAAAAGAGACCCAGTACTTC.

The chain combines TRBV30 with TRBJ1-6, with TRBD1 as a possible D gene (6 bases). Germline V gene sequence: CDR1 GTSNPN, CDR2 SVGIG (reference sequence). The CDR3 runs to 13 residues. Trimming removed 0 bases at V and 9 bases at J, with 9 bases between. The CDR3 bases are TGTGCCTGGAGTGTAGGGGGGGGTTCACCCCTCCACTTT. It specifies CAWSVGGGSPLHF.

The CDR3 DNA reads as TGTGCCAGCAGCATGACAGGGAGCACAGATACGCAGTATTTT. Translating gives CASSMTGSTDTQYF. The V and J genes are TRBV11-1 and TRBJ2-3; TRBD1 matches 7 bases. Germline assignment: CDR1 SGHAT and CDR2 FQDESV (reference sequence). V shed 5 bases, J shed 0 bases, and the junction held 2 bases outside the gene matches. This CDR3 has 14 residues.

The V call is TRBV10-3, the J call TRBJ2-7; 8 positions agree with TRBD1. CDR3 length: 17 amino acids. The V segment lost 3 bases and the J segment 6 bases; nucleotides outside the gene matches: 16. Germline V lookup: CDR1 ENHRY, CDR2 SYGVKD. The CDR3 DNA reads TGTGCCATCAGTGACCCCGCCCCAGACAGGGGTGGGTCCGAGCAGTACTTC. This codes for CAISDPAPDRGGSEQYF.

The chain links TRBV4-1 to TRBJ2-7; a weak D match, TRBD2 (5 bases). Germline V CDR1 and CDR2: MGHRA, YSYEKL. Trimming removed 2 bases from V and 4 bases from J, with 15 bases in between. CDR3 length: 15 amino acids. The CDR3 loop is CASSQTAYPGYEQYF. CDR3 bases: TGCGCCAGCAGCCAAACAGCCTATCCGGGGTACGAGCAGTACTTC.

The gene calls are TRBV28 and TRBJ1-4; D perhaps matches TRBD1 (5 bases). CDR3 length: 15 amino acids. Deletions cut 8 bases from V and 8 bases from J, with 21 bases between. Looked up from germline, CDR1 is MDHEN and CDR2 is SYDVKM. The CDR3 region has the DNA TGTGCCAGCTCTTCTGAGGGGAATGGGAGGGAAAAACTGTTTTTT. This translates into CASSSEGNGREKLFF.

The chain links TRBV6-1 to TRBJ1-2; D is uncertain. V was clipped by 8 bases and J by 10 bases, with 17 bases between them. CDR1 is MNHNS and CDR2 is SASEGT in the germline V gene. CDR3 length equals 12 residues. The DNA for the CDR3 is TGTGCCAGCCTCGGGGAAAGGGTCGACTACACCTTC. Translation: CASLGERVDYTF.

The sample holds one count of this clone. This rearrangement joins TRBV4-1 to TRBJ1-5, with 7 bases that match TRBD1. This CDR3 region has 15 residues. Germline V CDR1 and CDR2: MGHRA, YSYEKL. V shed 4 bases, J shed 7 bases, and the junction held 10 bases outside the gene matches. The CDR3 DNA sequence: TGCGCCAGCAGCCCGGGCGGGGGGACAGTCCAGCCCCAGCATTTT. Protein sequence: CASSPGGGTVQPQHF.

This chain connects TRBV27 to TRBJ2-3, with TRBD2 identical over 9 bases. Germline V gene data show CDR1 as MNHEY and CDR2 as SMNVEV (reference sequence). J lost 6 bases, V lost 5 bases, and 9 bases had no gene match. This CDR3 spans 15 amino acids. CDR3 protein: CASSQSGGSRDTQYF. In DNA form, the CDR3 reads TGTGCCAGCAGTCAAAGCGGGGGGTCGCGGGATACGCAGTATTTT.

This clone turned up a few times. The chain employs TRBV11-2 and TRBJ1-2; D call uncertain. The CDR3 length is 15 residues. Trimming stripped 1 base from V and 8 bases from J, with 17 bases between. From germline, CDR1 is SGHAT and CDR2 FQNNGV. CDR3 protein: CASSLGYPRQGGYTF. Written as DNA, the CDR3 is TGTGCCAGCAGCTTAGGGTACCCTCGACAAGGAGGCTACACCTTC.